The source of this TCR beta chain is a study of radiotherapy plus CTLA-4 blockade in lung cancer (dated by TCRdb to the late 2010s). General notes on the study: Among the enrolled patients, about 19% had an objective response, and 31% reached disease control.

The study evaluated CTLA-4 blockade (ipilimumab) given together with focal radiation therapy in patients who had chemo-refractory metastatic non-small-cell lung cancer. Library method: the immunoSEQ multiplex PCR assay. Sourced from immuneACCESS, this table was stored by TCRdb with only in-frame sequences that have V and J called. A share of the clones is absent; for the studies checked, an unresolved V gene accounts for under half, and the remainder has no known explanation. The sample has about 49,000 clones on record, nearly 90% of them singletons. The ten biggest clones cover 7.8% of the sample. Clipping removes 4 bases from V and 0 bases from J, with 13 as the unmatched junction base count. CDR1 SGHTS and CDR2 YDEGEE are derived from the germline V gene. Taken from cysteine to phenylalanine, the CDR3 has 20 residues. Only the CDR3 region is kept as DNA, spanning 60 bases read in frame from base 1.

Beyond this particular receptor, the publication reports: The strongest predictors of response, as reported, were early dynamic changes in blood T cell clones along with a rise in serum interferon-beta after radiation. TCR clones derived from tumors expanded in peripheral blood after treatment with radiotherapy and ipilimumab.

Note on this clone: It lacks a known antigen. No base quality information exists; no much larger clone differs at one position.

The V and J segments used are TRBV5-8 and TRBJ2-4; a stretch of 13 junction bases matches TRBD2. The TCR originated in a human donor with non-small cell lung cancer whose response to radiotherapy plus ipilimumab could not be evaluated. Sequenced material: peripheral blood, taken from a patient treated with radiotherapy plus ipilimumab. CDR3 protein: CASSPPGLAGTTQAKNIQYF. The DNA reads as follows: TGTGCCAGCAGCCCCCCGGGACTAGCGGGGACTACTCAAGCCAAAAACATTCAGTACTTC.